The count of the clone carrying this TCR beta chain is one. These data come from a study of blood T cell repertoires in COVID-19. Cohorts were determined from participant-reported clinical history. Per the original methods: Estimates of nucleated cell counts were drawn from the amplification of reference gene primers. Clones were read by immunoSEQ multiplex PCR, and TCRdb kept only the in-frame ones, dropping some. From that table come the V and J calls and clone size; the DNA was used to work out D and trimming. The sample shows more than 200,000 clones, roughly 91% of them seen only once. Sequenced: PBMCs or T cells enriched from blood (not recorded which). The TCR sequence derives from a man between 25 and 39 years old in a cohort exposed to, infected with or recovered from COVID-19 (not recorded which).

The CDR3 DNA reads as TGTGCCAGCAGCTTAGGACAGGGTAGCATGAACACTGAAGCTTTCTTT. It translates to CASSLGQGSMNTEAFF. The chain joins TRBV13 to TRBJ1-1; D might be TRBD1 (6 bases). Looked up from germline, CDR1 is PRHDT and CDR2 is FYEKMQ (reference sequence). The V end lost 0 bases, the J end lost 0 bases, and 11 bases lay between the germline ends. CDR3 length: 16 amino acids.